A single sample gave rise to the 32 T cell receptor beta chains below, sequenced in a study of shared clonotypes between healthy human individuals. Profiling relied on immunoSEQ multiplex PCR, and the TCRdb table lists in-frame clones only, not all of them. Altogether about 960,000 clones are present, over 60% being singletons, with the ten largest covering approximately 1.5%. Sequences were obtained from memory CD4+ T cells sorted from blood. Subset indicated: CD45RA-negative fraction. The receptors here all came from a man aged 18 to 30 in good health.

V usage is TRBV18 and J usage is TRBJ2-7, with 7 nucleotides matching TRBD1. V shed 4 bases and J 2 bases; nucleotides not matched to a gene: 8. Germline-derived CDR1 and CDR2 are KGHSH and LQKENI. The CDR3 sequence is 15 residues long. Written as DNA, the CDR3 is TGTGCCAGCTCACTCATACAGGGGTTAGCCTACGAGCAGTACTTC. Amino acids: CASSLIQGLAYEQYF.

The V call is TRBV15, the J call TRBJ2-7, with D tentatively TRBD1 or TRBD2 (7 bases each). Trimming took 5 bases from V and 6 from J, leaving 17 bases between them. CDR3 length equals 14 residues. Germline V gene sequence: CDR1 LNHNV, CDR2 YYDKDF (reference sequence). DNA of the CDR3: TGTGCCACCAGCCCAGGGGGGGGGCAAGGCGAGCAGTACTTC. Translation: CATSPGGGQGEQYF.

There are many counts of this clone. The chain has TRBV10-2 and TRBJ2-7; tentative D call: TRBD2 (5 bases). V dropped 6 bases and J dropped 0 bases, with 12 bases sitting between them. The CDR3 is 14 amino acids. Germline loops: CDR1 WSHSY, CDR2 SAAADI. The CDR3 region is CASSLQLDSYEQYF. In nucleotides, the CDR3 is TGCGCCAGCAGCCTCCAACTAGACTCCTACGAGCAGTACTTC.

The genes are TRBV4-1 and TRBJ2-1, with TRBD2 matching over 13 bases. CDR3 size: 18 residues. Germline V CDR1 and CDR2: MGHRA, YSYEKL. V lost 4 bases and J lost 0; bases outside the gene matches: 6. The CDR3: CASSPETSGRSSYNEQFF. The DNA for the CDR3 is TGCGCCAGCAGCCCAGAGACTAGCGGGAGGAGCTCCTACAATGAGCAGTTCTTC.

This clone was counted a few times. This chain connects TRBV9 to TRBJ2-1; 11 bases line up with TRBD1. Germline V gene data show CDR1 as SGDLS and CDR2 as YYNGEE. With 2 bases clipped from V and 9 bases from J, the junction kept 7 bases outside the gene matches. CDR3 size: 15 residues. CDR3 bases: TGTGCCAGCAGCGTTGATGGACAGGGGGCAGGTGAGCAGTTCTTC. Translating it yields CASSVDGQGAGEQFF. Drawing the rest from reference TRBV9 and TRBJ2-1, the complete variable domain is DSGVTQTPKHLITATGQRVTLRCSPRSGDLSVYWYQQSLDQGLQFLIQYYNGEERAKGNILERFSAQQFPDLHSELNLSSLELGDSALYFCASSVDGQGAGEQFFGPGTRLTVL.

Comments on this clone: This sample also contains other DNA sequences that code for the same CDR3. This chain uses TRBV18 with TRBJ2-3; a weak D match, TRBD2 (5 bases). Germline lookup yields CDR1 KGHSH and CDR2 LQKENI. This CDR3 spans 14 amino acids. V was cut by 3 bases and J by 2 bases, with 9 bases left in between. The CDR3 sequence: CASSPPRATDTQYF. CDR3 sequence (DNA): TGTGCCAGCTCACCCCCGCGGGCCACAGATACGCAGTATTTT. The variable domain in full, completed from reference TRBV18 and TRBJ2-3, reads NAGVMQNPRHLVRRRGQEARLRCSPMKGHSHVYWYRQLPEEGLKFMVYLQKENIIDESGMPKERFSAEFPKEGPSILRIQQVVRGDSAAYFCASSPPRATDTQYFGPGTRLTVL.

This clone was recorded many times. CDR3 protein: CASSMDSSGNTIYF. In DNA form, the CDR3 reads TGTGCCAGTAGTATGGACAGCTCTGGAAACACCATATATTTT. J is TRBJ1-3 and V is TRBV19, with a weak D call TRBD1 (6 bases). The CDR3 covers 14 residues. Germline V gene data show CDR1 as LNHDA and CDR2 as SQIVND (reference sequence). V was cut by 3 bases and J by 0 bases, with 6 bases left in between.

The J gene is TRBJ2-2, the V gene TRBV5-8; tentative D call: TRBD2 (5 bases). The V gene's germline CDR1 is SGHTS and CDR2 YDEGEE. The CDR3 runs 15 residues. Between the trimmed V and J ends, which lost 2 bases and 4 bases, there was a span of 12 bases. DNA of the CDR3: TGTGCCAGCAGCTTAGGAGGAAAGTTCACCGGGGAGCTGTTTTTT. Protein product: CASSLGGKFTGELFF.

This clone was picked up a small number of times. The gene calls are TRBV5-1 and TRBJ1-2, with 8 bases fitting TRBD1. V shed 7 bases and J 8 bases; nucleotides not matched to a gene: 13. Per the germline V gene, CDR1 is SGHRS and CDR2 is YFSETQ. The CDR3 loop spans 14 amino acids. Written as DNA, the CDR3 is TGCGCCAGCGGCGAACATCCGACAGGGGACGGCTACACCTTC. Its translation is CASGEHPTGDGYTF.

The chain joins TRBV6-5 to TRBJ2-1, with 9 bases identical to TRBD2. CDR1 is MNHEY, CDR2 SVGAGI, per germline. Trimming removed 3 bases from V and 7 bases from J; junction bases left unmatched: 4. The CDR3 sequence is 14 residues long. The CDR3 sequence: CASSYASGVNEQFF. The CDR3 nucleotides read TGTGCCAGCAGTTATGCTAGCGGGGTAAATGAGCAGTTCTTC.

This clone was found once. This CDR3 reads CASSSTGRSFGYTF. Written as DNA, the CDR3 is TGTGCCAGCAGTTCAACGGGACGTTCATTTGGCTACACCTTC. This chain joins TRBV6-5 and TRBJ1-2; a weak D match, TRBD1 (5 bases). The CDR3 totals 14 residues. The V gene's germline CDR1 is MNHEY and CDR2 SVGAGI. V was trimmed by 4 bases and J by 7 bases, leaving 16 bases between them.

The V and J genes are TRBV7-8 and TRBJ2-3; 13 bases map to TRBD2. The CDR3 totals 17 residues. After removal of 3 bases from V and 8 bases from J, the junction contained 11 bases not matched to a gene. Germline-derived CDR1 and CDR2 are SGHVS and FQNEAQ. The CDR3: CASSFTTSGGPVGTQYF. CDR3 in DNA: TGTGCCAGCAGCTTCACGACTAGCGGGGGGCCTGTTGGTACGCAGTATTTT.

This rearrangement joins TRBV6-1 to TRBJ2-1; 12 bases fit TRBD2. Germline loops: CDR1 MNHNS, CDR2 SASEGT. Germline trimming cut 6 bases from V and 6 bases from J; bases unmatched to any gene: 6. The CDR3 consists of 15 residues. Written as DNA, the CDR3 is TGTGCCAGCAGGGTACTAGCGGGAGGTGGCAATGAGCAGTTCTTC. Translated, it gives CASRVLAGGGNEQFF.

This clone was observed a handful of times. Here the CDR3 reads CASSRTGTSGGPADTQYF. CDR3 DNA sequence: TGCGCCAGCAGCCGAACCGGGACTAGCGGGGGCCCGGCAGATACGCAGTATTTT. This rearrangement joins TRBV5-1 to TRBJ2-3, with 14 nucleotides matching TRBD2. J was trimmed by 4 bases and V by 4 bases; bases with no gene match: 11. From germline, CDR1 is SGHRS and CDR2 YFSETQ. CDR3 size: 18 residues.

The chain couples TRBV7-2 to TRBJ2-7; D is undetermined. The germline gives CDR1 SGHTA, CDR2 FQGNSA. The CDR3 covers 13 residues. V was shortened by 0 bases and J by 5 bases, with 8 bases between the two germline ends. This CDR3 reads CASSLAGFDEQYF. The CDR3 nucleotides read TGTGCCAGCAGCTTAGCAGGGTTCGACGAGCAGTACTTC. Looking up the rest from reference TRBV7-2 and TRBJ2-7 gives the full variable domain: GAGVSQSPSNKVTEKGKDVELRCDPISGHTALYWYRQSLGQGLEFLIYFQGNSAPDKSGLPSDRFSAERTGGSVSTLTIQRTQQEDSAVYLCASSLAGFDEQYFGPGTRLTVT.

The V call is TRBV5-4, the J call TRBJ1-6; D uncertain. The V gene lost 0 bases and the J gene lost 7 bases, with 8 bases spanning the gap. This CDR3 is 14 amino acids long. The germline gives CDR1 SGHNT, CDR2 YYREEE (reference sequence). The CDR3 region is CASSLDSVNSPLHF. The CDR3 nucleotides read TGTGCCAGCAGCTTGGACAGTGTGAATTCACCCCTCCACTTT.

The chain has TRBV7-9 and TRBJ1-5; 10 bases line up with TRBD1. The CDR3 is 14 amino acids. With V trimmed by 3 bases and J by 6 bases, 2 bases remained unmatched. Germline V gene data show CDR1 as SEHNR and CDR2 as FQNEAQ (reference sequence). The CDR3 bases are TGTGCCAGCAGCTTGGGGACAGGGGTTCAGCCCCAGCATTTT. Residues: CASSLGTGVQPQHF.

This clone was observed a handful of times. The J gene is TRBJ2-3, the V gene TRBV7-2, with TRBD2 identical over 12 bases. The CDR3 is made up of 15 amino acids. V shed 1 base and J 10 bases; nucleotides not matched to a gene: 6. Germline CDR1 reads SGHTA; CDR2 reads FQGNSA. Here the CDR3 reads CASSLGATSGGSQYF. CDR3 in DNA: TGTGCCAGCAGCTTAGGGGCGACTAGCGGGGGTTCGCAGTATTTT.

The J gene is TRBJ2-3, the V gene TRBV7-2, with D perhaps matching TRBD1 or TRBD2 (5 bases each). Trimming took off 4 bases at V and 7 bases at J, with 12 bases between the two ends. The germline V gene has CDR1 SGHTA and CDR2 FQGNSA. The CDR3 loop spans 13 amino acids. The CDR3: CASSSGTSNTQYF. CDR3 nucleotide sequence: TGTGCCAGCAGCTCCGGGACGTCAAATACGCAGTATTTT. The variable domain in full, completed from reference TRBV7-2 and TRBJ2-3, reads GAGVSQSPSNKVTEKGKDVELRCDPISGHTALYWYRQSLGQGLEFLIYFQGNSAPDKSGLPSDRFSAERTGGSVSTLTIQRTQQEDSAVYLCASSSGTSNTQYFGPGTRLTVL.

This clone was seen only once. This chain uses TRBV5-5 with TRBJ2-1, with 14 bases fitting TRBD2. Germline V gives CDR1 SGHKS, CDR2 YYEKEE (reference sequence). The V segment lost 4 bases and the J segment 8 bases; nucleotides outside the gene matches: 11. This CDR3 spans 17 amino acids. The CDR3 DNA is TGTGCCAGCAGCAGGGGACTAGCGGGAGCCCCAGGTGATGAGCAGTTCTTC. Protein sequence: CASSRGLAGAPGDEQFF.

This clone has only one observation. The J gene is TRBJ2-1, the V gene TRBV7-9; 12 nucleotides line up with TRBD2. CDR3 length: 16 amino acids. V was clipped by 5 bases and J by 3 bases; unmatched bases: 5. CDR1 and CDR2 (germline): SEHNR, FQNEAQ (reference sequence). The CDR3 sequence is CASSPMTSGGYNEQFF. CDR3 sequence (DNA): TGTGCCAGCAGCCCGATGACTAGCGGGGGCTACAATGAGCAGTTCTTC.

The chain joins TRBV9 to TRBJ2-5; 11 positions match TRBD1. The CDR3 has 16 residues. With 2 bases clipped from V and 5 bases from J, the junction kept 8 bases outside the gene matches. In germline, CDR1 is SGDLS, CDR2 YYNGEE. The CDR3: CASSVGTGGEVETQYF. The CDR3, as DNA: TGTGCCAGCAGCGTCGGGACAGGGGGAGAAGTGGAGACCCAGTACTTC.

CDR3 sequence reads: CASSVEGNPYNEQFF. The CDR3 bases are TGTGCCAGCAGCGTAGAAGGGAATCCCTACAATGAGCAGTTCTTC. The rearrangement uses TRBV9 and TRBJ2-1; D remains unclear. CDR1 is SGDLS and CDR2 is YYNGEE in the germline V gene. The V gene lost 0 bases and the J gene lost 2 bases, with 9 bases spanning the gap. There are 15 residues in the CDR3.

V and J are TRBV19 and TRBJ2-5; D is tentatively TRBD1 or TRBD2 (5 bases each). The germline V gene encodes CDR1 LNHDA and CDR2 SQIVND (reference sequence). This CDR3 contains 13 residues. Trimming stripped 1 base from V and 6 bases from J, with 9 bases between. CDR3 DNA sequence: TGTGCCAGTAGTATAGGAGGGGTACAGACCCAGTACTTC. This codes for CASSIGGVQTQYF.

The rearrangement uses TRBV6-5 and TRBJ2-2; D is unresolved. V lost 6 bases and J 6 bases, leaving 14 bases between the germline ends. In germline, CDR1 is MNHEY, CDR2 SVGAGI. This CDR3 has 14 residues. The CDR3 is CASRPPATPGELFF. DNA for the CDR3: TGTGCCAGCAGGCCGCCGGCCACCCCCGGGGAGCTGTTTTTT.

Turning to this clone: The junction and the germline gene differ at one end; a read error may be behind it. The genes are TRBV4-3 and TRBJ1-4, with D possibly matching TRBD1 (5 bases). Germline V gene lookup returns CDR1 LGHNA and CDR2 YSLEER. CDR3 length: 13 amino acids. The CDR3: CASSPDLGTGSVF. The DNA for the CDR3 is TGCGCCAGCAGCCCGGACCTAGGGACCGGCAGTGTTTTT.

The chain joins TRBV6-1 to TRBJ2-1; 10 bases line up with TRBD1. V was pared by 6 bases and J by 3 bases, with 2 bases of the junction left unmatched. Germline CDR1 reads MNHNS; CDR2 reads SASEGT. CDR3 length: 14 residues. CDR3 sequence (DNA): TGTGCCAGCAGCCGGGACAGGGGCTACAATGAGCAGTTCTTC. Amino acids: CASSRDRGYNEQFF.

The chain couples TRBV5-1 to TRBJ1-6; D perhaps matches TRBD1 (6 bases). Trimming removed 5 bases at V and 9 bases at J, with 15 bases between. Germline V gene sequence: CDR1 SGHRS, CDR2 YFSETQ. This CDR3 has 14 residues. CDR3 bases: TGCGCCAGCAGGGATATACAGGGTCCTTCACCCCTCCACTTT. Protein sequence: CASRDIQGPSPLHF.

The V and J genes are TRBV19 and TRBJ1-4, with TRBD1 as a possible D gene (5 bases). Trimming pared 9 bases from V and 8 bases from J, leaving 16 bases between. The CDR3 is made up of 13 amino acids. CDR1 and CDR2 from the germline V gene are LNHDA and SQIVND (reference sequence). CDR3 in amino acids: CASREIFPEKLFF. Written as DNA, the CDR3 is TGTGCCAGCAGGGAAATTTTCCCAGAAAAACTGTTTTTT.

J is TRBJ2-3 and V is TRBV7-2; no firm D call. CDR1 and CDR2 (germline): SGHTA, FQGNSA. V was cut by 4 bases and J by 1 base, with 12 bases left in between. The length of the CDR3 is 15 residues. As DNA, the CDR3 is TGTGCCAGCAGCTCCCAGGCGGCGGGCACAGATACGCAGTATTTT. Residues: CASSSQAAGTDTQYF. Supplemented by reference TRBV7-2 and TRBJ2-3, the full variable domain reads GAGVSQSPSNKVTEKGKDVELRCDPISGHTALYWYRQSLGQGLEFLIYFQGNSAPDKSGLPSDRFSAERTGGSVSTLTIQRTQQEDSAVYLCASSSQAAGTDTQYFGPGTRLTVL.

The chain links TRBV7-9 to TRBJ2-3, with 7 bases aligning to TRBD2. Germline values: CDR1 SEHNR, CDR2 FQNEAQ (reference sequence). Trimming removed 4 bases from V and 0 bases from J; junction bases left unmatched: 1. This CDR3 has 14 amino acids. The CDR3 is CASSSAGSTDTQYF. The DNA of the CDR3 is TGTGCCAGCAGCTCAGCGGGGAGCACAGATACGCAGTATTTT.

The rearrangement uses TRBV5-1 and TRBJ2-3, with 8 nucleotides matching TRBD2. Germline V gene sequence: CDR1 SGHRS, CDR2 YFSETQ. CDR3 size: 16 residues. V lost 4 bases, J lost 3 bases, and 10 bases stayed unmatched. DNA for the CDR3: TGCGCCAGCAGCAATCCCGCGGGACTAGTAACAGATACGCAGTATTTT. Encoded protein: CASSNPAGLVTDTQYF.